Shown below are 29 T cell receptor beta chains from a single sample sequenced in a study of T-cell memory formation after mild COVID-19 (dated by TCRdb to the early 2020s). The library relied on 5' RACE. Sequenced using an Illumina NovaSeq 6000. The raw public data were reprocessed by TCRdb itself: fastp quality trimming at Q25, MiXCR clonotype calling, in-frame beta chains only. Every entry covers one CDR3 protein and lists the most common genes and DNA from its rows. This sample is represented by roughly 580,000 distinct CDR3 sequences; around 17% of them were singletons. The top ten constitute about 11% of the sample. The sample was PBMCs or a T cell subset sorted from them (not recorded which). These receptors came from an adult woman who had mild COVID-19 (a few samples of this study predate the infection). The sample titles of this study are shuffled in the database, so cell type and time point are left out; the donor was told from shared clones.

In this sample, this clonotype turned up many times. This chain joins TRBV5-1 and TRBJ2-3, with 9 bases aligning to TRBD1. CDR3 length: 15 residues. The J segment lost 4 bases and the V segment lost 1 base, leaving 4 bases of the junction unmatched. Germline loops: CDR1 SGHRS, CDR2 YFSETQ. The CDR3 loop reads CASSLTGTGSDTQYF. In DNA, the CDR3 is TGCGCCAGCAGCTTGACCGGGACAGGGTCAGATACGCAGTATTTT.

The rearrangement joins TRBV7-8 to TRBJ2-1; weak D call: TRBD2 (6 bases). Per the germline V gene, CDR1 is SGHVS and CDR2 is FQNEAQ. Trimming took 6 bases from V and 10 from J, leaving 16 bases between them. This CDR3 is built from 13 residues. CDR3 in amino acids: CASRGGAWSEQFF. The CDR3 DNA is TGTGCCAGCAGGGGGGGAGCGTGGTCGGAGCAGTTCTTC.

The V gene is TRBV9, the J gene TRBJ1-1, with D perhaps matching TRBD1 (6 bases). The length of the CDR3 is 13 residues. Trimming cost V 6 bases and J 4 bases, with 13 bases left between them. Per germline, CDR1 SGDLS and CDR2 YYNGEE. CDR3 nucleotide sequence: TGTGCCAGCAATCGGGGGCTTGGCACTGAAGCTTTCTTT. It translates to CASNRGLGTEAFF.

A few counts support this clonotype. The chain carries TRBV7-3 and TRBJ2-3; 12 nucleotides match TRBD2. The J segment lost 3 bases and the V segment lost 5 bases, leaving 3 bases of the junction unmatched. Germline-derived CDR1 and CDR2 are SGHTA and FQGTGA. CDR3 length: 15 residues. Here the CDR3 DNA reads TGTGCCAGCAGCACGGGGACTAGCGGGACAGATACGCAGTATTTT. Translating it yields CASSTGTSGTDTQYF.

This clonotype has more than one count but fewer than ten. This sequence joins TRBV7-2 and TRBJ2-1, with 8 bases that match TRBD1. Germline V gene lookup returns CDR1 SGHTA and CDR2 FQGNSA. The CDR3 has 13 residues. V was pared by 5 bases and J by 7 bases, with 4 bases of the junction left unmatched. The CDR3 here is CASSQGAWNEQFF. CDR3 DNA sequence: TGTGCCAGCAGCCAGGGGGCCTGGAATGAGCAGTTCTTC.

Only a few counts were recorded for this clonotype. The chain carries TRBV6-6 and TRBJ2-1; 7 bases match TRBD1. Trimming cost V 6 bases and J 9 bases; bases outside gene matches: 5. The CDR3 is 12 residues long. CDR1 and CDR2 from the germline V gene are MNHNY and SVGAGI (reference sequence). CDR3 residues: CASRISGGEQFF. As DNA, the CDR3 is TGTGCCAGCAGGATTTCAGGGGGTGAGCAGTTCTTC.

The genes are TRBV5-1 and TRBJ1-3; maybe TRBD1 (6 bases). Germline V gives CDR1 SGHRS, CDR2 YFSETQ. The CDR3 covers 13 residues. Trimming shortened V by 4 bases and J by 4 bases, and 9 bases separated the two germline ends. The CDR3: CASSAGDGNTIYF. As DNA, the CDR3 is TGCGCCAGCAGCGCAGGGGACGGAAACACCATATATTTT.

In this sample, this clonotype turned up a few times. The CDR3 DNA is TGTGCCAGCAGTTACATCGGGACAGGGGAGGTAGGCTCCTACGAGCAGTACTTC. This translates into CASSYIGTGEVGSYEQYF. V and J are TRBV6-5 and TRBJ2-7; 10 nucleotides line up with TRBD1. The CDR3 has 18 amino acids. The J segment lost 0 bases and the V segment lost 2 bases, leaving 10 bases of the junction unmatched. Germline V gene data show CDR1 as MNHEY and CDR2 as SVGAGI.

This clonotype occurred many times. The rearrangement joins TRBV5-1 to TRBJ2-7, with 11 bases lining up with TRBD1. Germline V gene lookup returns CDR1 SGHRS and CDR2 YFSETQ. V was clipped by 2 bases and J by 4 bases; unmatched bases: 5. The CDR3 contains 15 residues. CDR3 in DNA: TGCGCCAGCAGCTTAGTCGGGACAGGGGGATACGAGCAGTACTTC. This encodes CASSLVGTGGYEQYF.

The V and J genes are TRBV28 and TRBJ2-5, with TRBD1 matching 9 bases. The germline gives CDR1 MDHEN, CDR2 SYDVKM. The CDR3 is 15 amino acids. V gave up 3 bases and J gave up 4 bases; unmatched junction bases: 6. In nucleotides, the CDR3 is TGTGCCAGCAGTTTCCCGGGACAGGGTGGAGAGACCCAGTACTTC. Encoded protein: CASSFPGQGGETQYF. Supplemented by reference TRBV28 and TRBJ2-5, the full variable domain reads DVKVTQSSRYLVKRTGEKVFLECVQDMDHENMFWYRQDPGLGLRLIYFSYDVKMKEKGDIPEGYSVSREKKERFSLILESASTNQTSMYLCASSFPGQGGETQYFGPGTRLLVL.

This sequence joins TRBV15 and TRBJ1-1, with D tentatively TRBD1 (6 bases). CDR3 length: 17 amino acids. The V end lost 0 bases, the J end lost 4 bases, and 18 bases lay between the germline ends. The germline V gene encodes CDR1 LNHNV and CDR2 YYDKDF (reference sequence). CDR3 sequence (DNA): TGTGCCACCAGCAGAGATTCGGGGGGCCCATGGGTCACTGAAGCTTTCTTT. Protein: CATSRDSGGPWVTEAFF.

This clonotype was counted between two and nine times. The genes are TRBV24-1 and TRBJ2-1; possibly TRBD1 or TRBD2 for D (5 bases each). Germline assignment: CDR1 KGHDR and CDR2 SFDVKD. Trimming pared 0 bases from V and 4 bases from J, leaving 18 bases between. This CDR3 is built from 18 residues. DNA for the CDR3: TGTGCCACCAGTGATTTGCCCGGCAGGGACCACCATTACAATGAGCAGTTCTTC. This encodes CATSDLPGRDHHYNEQFF.

This clonotype is classed as medium-sized (0.01 to 0.1%). This chain connects TRBV29-1 to TRBJ1-2; TRBD1 matches at 7 bases. With V trimmed by 3 bases and J by 5 bases, 9 bases remained unmatched. The CDR3 consists of 14 residues. CDR1 and CDR2 from the germline V gene are SQVTM and ANQGSEA. The CDR3 DNA reads as TGCAGCGTTGAGGGGACAGACCTCTTATATGGCTACACCTTC. Amino acid sequence: CSVEGTDLLYGYTF.

J is TRBJ2-2 and V is TRBV5-1, with TRBD2 matching 7 bases. V lost 5 bases to trimming and J lost 3 bases; unmatched junction nucleotides: 10. Germline V lookup: CDR1 SGHRS, CDR2 YFSETQ. This CDR3 region has 16 residues. The CDR3 is CASRHPGLLDTGELFF. The DNA of the CDR3 is TGCGCCAGCAGACACCCGGGACTACTCGACACCGGGGAGCTGTTTTTT.

V gene TRBV28 combines with J gene TRBJ1-4; no clear D gene. Germline CDR1 MDHEN, CDR2 SYDVKM. The CDR3 has 14 amino acids. Trimming shortened V by 4 bases and J by 8 bases, and 14 bases separated the two germline ends. CDR3 region: CASSSAPRGEKLFF. CDR3 in DNA: TGTGCCAGCAGTTCGGCGCCCCGTGGAGAAAAACTGTTTTTT.

This clonotype was observed many times. In DNA, the CDR3 is TGTGCCAGCAGCTTAAGCGGGGGGACCTCCTACGAGCAGTACTTC. It codes for CASSLSGGTSYEQYF. V is TRBV7-3 and J is TRBJ2-7, with 8 bases aligning to TRBD2. CDR1 SGHTA and CDR2 FQGTGA come from the germline V gene. The CDR3 covers 15 residues. V dropped 1 base and J dropped 0; count of bases not matched to a gene: 2. Full variable domain (missing parts from reference TRBV7-3 and TRBJ2-7): GAGVSQTPSNKVTEKGKYVELRCDPISGHTALYWYRQSLGQGPEFLIYFQGTGAADDSGLPNDRFFAVRPEGSVSTLKIQRTERGDSAVYLCASSLSGGTSYEQYFGPGTRLTVT.

The chain is built from TRBV7-9 and TRBJ2-7, with D possibly matching TRBD1 (5 bases). V gave up 5 bases and J gave up 6 bases, with 17 bases separating them. Germline V gene sequence: CDR1 SEHNR, CDR2 FQNEAQ (reference sequence). This CDR3 spans 14 amino acids. The CDR3: CASSTRQGVGEQYF. The CDR3 DNA reads as TGTGCCAGCAGCACTCGTCAAGGGGTGGGCGAGCAGTACTTC.

The chain has TRBV5-1 and TRBJ2-2, with TRBD2 identical over 10 bases. V lost 4 bases, J lost 3 bases, and 21 bases stayed unmatched. Germline assignment: CDR1 SGHRS and CDR2 YFSETQ. The CDR3 runs 21 residues. The CDR3 spells CASSPTGPPILAGEDTGELFF. CDR3 in DNA: TGCGCCAGCAGCCCCACCGGACCCCCGATCCTAGCGGGAGAGGACACCGGGGAGCTGTTTTTT.

This clonotype was picked up a small number of times. The V and J genes are TRBV12-3 or TRBV12-4 and TRBJ2-7; 9 bases map to TRBD2. The CDR3 runs to 14 residues. Trimming at V came to 5 bases and at J to 3 bases, leaving 5 bases not matched to a gene. The CDR3 DNA follows: TGTGCCAGCAGTCAGACTAGCGGTTACTACGAGCAGTACTTC. Its translation is CASSQTSGYYEQYF.

V is TRBV27 and J is TRBJ2-7; tentatively, D is TRBD1 (5 bases). Trimming shortened V by 3 bases and J by 2 bases, and 11 bases separated the two germline ends. Germline V lookup: CDR1 MNHEY, CDR2 SMNVEV (reference sequence). The CDR3 extends over 14 amino acids. CDR3 sequence (DNA): TGTGCCAGCAGTTTCACAGGTTTCCCCTACGAGCAGTACGTC. Encoded protein: CASSFTGFPYEQYV.

The genes are TRBV5-1 and TRBJ1-2, with no clear D. The CDR3 contains 12 residues. V lost 2 bases and J 10 bases, leaving 12 bases between the germline ends. Germline V CDR1 and CDR2: SGHRS, YFSETQ. For the CDR3, the DNA is TGCGCCAGCAGCTTCGGCCAGCAGGCCTACACCTTC. Translating it yields CASSFGQQAYTF. The full variable domain, rest sourced from reference TRBV5-1 and TRBJ1-2, is KAGVTQTPRYLIKTRGQQVTLSCSPISGHRSVSWYQQTPGQGLQFLFEYFSETQRNKGNFPGRFSGRQFSNSRSEMNVSTLELGDSALYLCASSFGQQAYTFGSGTRLTVV.

This CDR3 reads CASSFGGAGEQYF. In DNA form, the CDR3 reads TGTGCCAGCAGTTTTGGGGGGGCTGGCGAGCAGTACTTC. This chain uses TRBV12-3 or TRBV12-4 with TRBJ2-7; tentative D call: TRBD2 (7 bases). CDR3 size: 13 residues. The germline V and J ends were trimmed by 3 bases and 6 bases, with 12 bases remaining between them.

The V and J genes are TRBV5-1 and TRBJ2-1; 8 nucleotides align to TRBD2. With V trimmed by 0 bases and J by 9 bases, 8 bases remained unmatched. CDR1 and CDR2 (germline): SGHRS, YFSETQ. The CDR3 runs 15 residues. The CDR3 loop reads CASSLGAGGPVEQFF. CDR3 coding DNA: TGCGCCAGCAGCTTGGGGGCGGGAGGTCCCGTTGAGCAGTTCTTC.

The rearrangement joins TRBV21-1 to TRBJ1-3. TRBV21-1 is tagged as a pseudogene. The CDR3 extends over 17 amino acids. In DNA form, the CDR3 reads TGTGCCAGCAGCGGGGGGACTAAACCTTACTCTGGAAACACCATATATTTT. It is translated as CASSGGTKPYSGNTIYF.

The chain carries TRBV6-1 and TRBJ2-1; 13 bases match TRBD2. The CDR3 has 19 amino acids. The germline CDR1 and CDR2 sequences are MNHNS and SASEGT. V lost 4 bases, J lost 6 bases, and 15 bases stayed unmatched. CDR3 sequence (DNA): TGTGCCAGCAGTGCCTCTTCCGTCGGACTAGCGGGAGCCAGCAATGAGCAGTTCTTC. Translated: CASSASSVGLAGASNEQFF.

The chain uses TRBV25-1 and TRBJ2-7, with 8 nucleotides matching TRBD1. This CDR3 has 16 amino acids. The germline V gene has CDR1 MGHDK and CDR2 SYGVNS. V was clipped by 1 base and J by 3 bases; unmatched bases: 8. DNA for the CDR3: TGTGCCAGCAGTGAATTCGGACAGGGACGAAACTACGAGCAGTACTTC. Its translation is CASSEFGQGRNYEQYF.

The V and J genes are TRBV19 and TRBJ1-5; D is undetermined. The CDR3 runs to 16 residues. The V and J ends lost 3 bases and 7 bases respectively, with 19 bases between them. Germline CDR1 reads LNHDA; CDR2 reads SQIVND (reference sequence). Written as DNA, the CDR3 is TGTGCCAGTAGTATCGTGCCCCCTGGGGAAGGGCAGCCCCAGCATTTT. Encoded protein: CASSIVPPGEGQPQHF.

Only a few counts were recorded for this clonotype. The J gene is TRBJ2-7, the V gene TRBV4-2, with TRBD2 matching over 9 bases. The germline V gene encodes CDR1 LGHNA and CDR2 YNFKEQ. The CDR3 consists of 18 residues. V was clipped by 1 base and J by 3 bases; unmatched bases: 13. CDR3: CASSQAAYQREELYEQYF. The CDR3 DNA follows: TGTGCCAGCAGCCAAGCTGCTTATCAGCGGGAGGAACTCTACGAGCAGTACTTC.

The gene calls are TRBV29-1 and TRBJ2-1; 7 bases agree with TRBD2. The trim removed 2 bases at V and 10 bases at J, leaving 5 bases unmatched. The CDR3 sequence is 12 residues long. Germline lookup yields CDR1 SQVTM and CDR2 ANQGSEA. CDR3 amino acids: CSVEFELAEQFF. The CDR3 DNA reads TGCAGCGTTGAATTCGAACTAGCGGAGCAGTTCTTC.